The clone carrying this T cell receptor beta chain was seen only once. What it binds is not known. Sequenced by immunoSEQ multiplex PCR; TCRdb stores in-frame clones only, minus some. Of 78,000 or so clones detected, roughly nine tenths appear once; the ten largest clones hold 2.8%. This record comes from a study of OX40 agonist ivuxolimab in advanced cancers. As for the study in general: Every patient in dose escalation had hepatocellular carcinoma, melanoma, renal cell or head and neck cancer. Study-wide results and limits: Blood T cells, both CD4+ and CD8+, expanded clonally by week 6 at 0.1 to 3.0 mg/kg.

Germline values: CDR1 MDHEN, CDR2 SYDVKM. CDR3 size: 15 residues. Trimming took off 3 bases at V and 1 base at J, with 13 bases between the two ends. The TCR was taken from an adult with an advanced solid tumor such as melanoma, head and neck, liver or kidney cancer. The source was CD4+ or CD8+ T cells sorted from blood, collected in a trial of the OX40 agonist ivuxolimab. The chain employs TRBV28 and TRBJ2-7; D might be TRBD1 or TRBD2, each matching 7 bases. In DNA, the CDR3 is TGTGCCAGCAGTTTGCCAGGGGGGGGTTCCTACGAGCAGTACTTC. It yields the protein CASSLPGGGSYEQYF.